This TCR beta chain is from a study of siplizumab effects on memory and regulatory T cells. Study conclusions and caveats: Mapping to unstimulated subsets was achieved for only a minor fraction of alloreactive clones.

Points on this clone: Its target is not known.

This CDR3 comprises 16 residues. V shed 4 bases and J 7 bases; nucleotides not matched to a gene: 7. Per germline, CDR1 SGHTA and CDR2 FQGNSA. Sequenced by immunoSEQ multiplex PCR; TCRdb stores in-frame clones only, minus some. This table holds around 99,000 clones, under 95% found once. The sequence was collected from a human donor in good health. Material for sequencing was Tregs sorted from blood. The rearrangement joins TRBV7-2 to TRBJ2-3, with TRBD2 matching 14 bases. The CDR3 nucleotides are TGTGCCAGCAGCTCCTGGAGGACTAGCGGGGGGAATACGCAGTATTTT. Protein product: CASSSWRTSGGNTQYF.